Described below is a single T cell receptor (beta chain) sequence and its context. Antigen unknown. Assay used: immunoSEQ multiplex PCR; TCRdb lists only in-frame clones, some missing. The table records 150,000 to 200,000 clones, roughly 84% of them present only once. The sample is drawn from a study of cytomegalovirus exposure and HLA in healthy donors. The CDR3 has 15 amino acids. Germline CDR1 is SGHDT and CDR2 is YYEEEE. After removal of 4 bases from V and 1 base from J, the junction contained 2 bases not matched to a gene. Overall study findings and caveats: With high specificity and sensitivity, the classifier reportedly diagnosed cytomegalovirus status.

The sequenced sample consisted of PBMCs. V and J are TRBV5-6 and TRBJ2-5; TRBD1 matches 12 bases. The clonotype comes from a man younger than 35 in good health and CMV-seropositive. The CDR3 sequence is CASSGDRGLQETQYF. The DNA for the CDR3 is TGTGCCAGCAGCGGGGACAGGGGGCTCCAAGAGACCCAGTACTTC.